The 9 T cell receptor beta chains listed next were all sequenced from one sample in a study of cytomegalovirus exposure and HLA in healthy donors. Primers included in the PCR were 60 Vbeta and 13 Jbeta primers. Some clones are missing from TCRdb's copy, which holds only in-frame ones; the method was immunoSEQ multiplex PCR. The sample consists of about 140,000 clones, 73% of them appearing once. The sequenced material came from PBMCs. The receptors were gathered from a woman between 40 and 55 years old in good health and CMV-seronegative.

V gene TRBV9 combines with J gene TRBJ2-3; possible D gene TRBD2, 6 bases. CDR1 is SGDLS and CDR2 is YYNGEE in the germline V gene. The CDR3 sequence is 14 residues long. V was shortened by 3 bases and J by 0 bases, with 8 bases between the two germline ends. CDR3 sequence (DNA): TGTGCCAGCAGCGCGCGGGGAAGCACAGATACGCAGTATTTT. It encodes CASSARGSTDTQYF.

This clone was seen a single time. The chain couples TRBV6-1 to TRBJ2-5, with D possibly being TRBD1 (6 bases). This CDR3 is built from 15 residues. The germline gives CDR1 MNHNS, CDR2 SASEGT. Trimming removed 4 bases at V and 0 bases at J, with 12 bases between. This CDR3 reads CASSGTVVYQETQYF. CDR3 sequence (DNA): TGTGCCAGCAGTGGGACAGTCGTGTACCAAGAGACCCAGTACTTC.

The chain is built from TRBV7-6 and TRBJ2-2, with D perhaps TRBD1 (6 bases). Trimming left V 4 bases short and J 7 bases short, with 19 bases between. CDR3 length: 16 amino acids. Germline V gene lookup returns CDR1 SGHVS and CDR2 FNYEAQ. The CDR3 sequence: CASSSGAAGEIGELFF. The CDR3 nucleotides are TGTGCCAGCAGCTCAGGGGCGGCAGGGGAAATCGGGGAGCTGTTTTTT.

This chain links TRBV7-3 with TRBJ1-2, with TRBD1 as a possible D gene (5 bases). The CDR3 extends over 16 amino acids. The V end was cut by 5 bases, the J end by 7 bases, with 23 bases between. Looked up from germline, CDR1 is SGHTA and CDR2 is FQGTGA. For the CDR3, the DNA is TGTGCCAGCAGCCCTACGTCGGGTGTAGGGGTTCGTGGCTACACCTTC. It yields the protein CASSPTSGVGVRGYTF. The complete variable domain, with remaining parts taken from reference TRBV7-3 and TRBJ1-2, reads GAGVSQTPSNKVTEKGKYVELRCDPISGHTALYWYRQSLGQGPEFLIYFQGTGAADDSGLPNDRFFAVRPEGSVSTLKIQRTERGDSAVYLCASSPTSGVGVRGYTFGSGTRLTVV.

The sample holds a few counts of this clone. The J gene is TRBJ1-1, the V gene TRBV5-1; D is unresolved. This CDR3 spans 15 amino acids. The germline V and J ends were trimmed by 1 base and 2 bases, with 12 bases remaining between them. Per the germline V gene, CDR1 is SGHRS and CDR2 is YFSETQ. CDR3: CASSLSEGTNTEAFF. The CDR3 region has the DNA TGCGCCAGCAGCTTGTCGGAGGGTACAAACACTGAAGCTTTCTTT.

This rearrangement joins TRBV9 to TRBJ1-6, with 9 nucleotides matching TRBD1. With 0 bases clipped from V and 9 bases from J, the junction kept 10 bases outside the gene matches. The CDR3 consists of 17 residues. Germline assignment: CDR1 SGDLS and CDR2 YYNGEE. The chain's CDR3 is CASSVGGTGWSASPLHF. CDR3 bases: TGTGCCAGCAGCGTAGGAGGGACAGGGTGGTCAGCTTCACCCCTCCACTTT.

The V call is TRBV2, the J call TRBJ2-7; the match to TRBD2 covers 11 bases. CDR3 length: 16 residues. V dropped 1 base and J dropped 7; count of bases not matched to a gene: 9. CDR1 and CDR2 (germline): SNHLY, FYNNEI. The CDR3 sequence is CASSEGTSGGRSEQYF. DNA of the CDR3: TGTGCCAGCAGTGAAGGCACTAGCGGGGGTCGCTCGGAGCAGTACTTC.

The chain carries TRBV5-1 and TRBJ1-2; 7 bases are a match to TRBD1. The junction had 5 bases not matched to a gene; V was cut back by 3 bases and J by 3 bases. The germline V gene has CDR1 SGHRS and CDR2 YFSETQ. This CDR3 is 14 amino acids long. The CDR3 here is CASSSMTGYYGYTF. In DNA, the CDR3 is TGCGCCAGCAGCTCCATGACAGGGTACTATGGCTACACCTTC.

The V call is TRBV13, the J call TRBJ2-5; unclear D gene. Trimming took 2 bases from V and 4 from J, leaving 11 bases between them. Germline CDR1 reads PRHDT; CDR2 reads FYEKMQ (reference sequence). The CDR3 is 14 residues long. For the CDR3, the DNA is TGTGCCAGCAGCTTACGACTCCCGGGAGAGACCCAGTACTTC. Its protein is CASSLRLPGETQYF.